The 14 T cell receptor beta chains listed next were all sequenced from one sample in a study of cytomegalovirus exposure and HLA in healthy donors. Researchers ran the PCR with 60 Vbeta and 13 Jbeta primers. Here immunoSEQ multiplex PCR was the method, and the copy in TCRdb shows in-frame clones only, minus some. The table has about 190,000 clones, around 80% seen once; the top ten hold 2.4%. Material for sequencing was PBMCs. These TCRs come from a male donor in good health and CMV-seronegative.

The chain has TRBV9 and TRBJ2-1, with 13 bases matching TRBD2. Germline CDR1 reads SGDLS; CDR2 reads YYNGEE. The J segment lost 4 bases and the V segment lost 5 bases, leaving 12 bases of the junction unmatched. The CDR3 covers 18 residues. CDR3 sequence reads: CASSAGAPLAGGYNEQFF. The CDR3 DNA reads as TGTGCCAGCAGTGCCGGGGCACCACTAGCGGGAGGGTACAATGAGCAGTTCTTC.

This clone was recorded once. The genes are TRBV5-5 and TRBJ2-3, with a possible D match to TRBD1 (5 bases). The CDR3 is 13 residues long. V shed 8 bases and J shed 1 base, with 11 bases lying between them. Germline values: CDR1 SGHKS, CDR2 YYEKEE (reference sequence). The CDR3 nucleotides are TGTGCCAGTTGTCTAGGGGGCACAGATACGCAGTATTTT. Its translation: CASCLGGTDTQYF.

The chain links TRBV28 to TRBJ1-6; D remains ambiguous. V was pared by 6 bases and J by 7 bases, with 16 bases between. CDR1 is MDHEN and CDR2 is SYDVKM in the germline V gene. The CDR3 contains 15 residues. The CDR3 nucleotides are TGTGCCAGCAGGACCTTTGGGGAGACCAATTCACCCCTCCACTTT. This codes for CASRTFGETNSPLHF.

The genes are TRBV28 and TRBJ1-1, with 10 positions matching TRBD1. V lost 5 bases to trimming and J lost 5 bases; unmatched junction nucleotides: 17. CDR3 length: 18 amino acids. CDR1 MDHEN and CDR2 SYDVKM come from the germline V gene. CDR3 sequence reads: CASSETTGGASGRTEAFF. In nucleotides, the CDR3 is TGTGCCAGCAGTGAAACGACAGGGGGCGCGTCAGGTAGGACTGAAGCTTTCTTT.

The V gene is TRBV7-6, the J gene TRBJ2-7; D remains ambiguous. With 2 bases removed from V and 3 bases from J, the gap between germline ends came to 8 bases. The V gene's germline CDR1 is SGHVS and CDR2 FNYEAQ. The CDR3 is made up of 13 amino acids. The CDR3 coding sequence is TGTGCCAGCAGCTTAACCCTTAGCTACGAGCAGTACTTC. Residues: CASSLTLSYEQYF.

The chain links TRBV25-1 to TRBJ2-7, with 9 bases aligning to TRBD2. The CDR3 contains 14 residues. Germline V CDR1 and CDR2: MGHDK, SYGVNS. V gave up 1 base and J gave up 7 bases; unmatched junction bases: 5. CDR3 sequence (DNA): TGTGCCAGCAGTGAATTTGGACTAGCGTGGGAGCAGTACTTC. Protein product: CASSEFGLAWEQYF.

This chain links TRBV19 with TRBJ2-1; 9 bases are shared with TRBD2. The CDR3 is 15 residues long. In germline, CDR1 is LNHDA, CDR2 SQIVND (reference sequence). V was pared by 5 bases and J by 0 bases, with 2 bases of the junction left unmatched. The DNA of the CDR3 is TGTGCCAGTAGTCTAGCGGGGAGCTCCTACAATGAGCAGTTCTTC. This gives the protein CASSLAGSSYNEQFF.

The chain uses TRBV7-8 and TRBJ2-1; 10 bases line up with TRBD1. The CDR3 consists of 15 residues. V lost 7 bases, J lost 6 bases, and 9 bases stayed unmatched. CDR1 is SGHVS, CDR2 FQNEAQ, per germline. CDR3 nucleotide sequence: TGTGCCAGCATCGCCGGGACAGGGGTATTCAATGAGCAGTTCTTC. Translation: CASIAGTGVFNEQFF.

A single count supports this clone. DNA for the CDR3: TGTGCCAGCAGCATTAGAGCGGGGGGCACAGATACGCAGTATTTT. Translated, it gives CASSIRAGGTDTQYF. V is TRBV9 and J is TRBJ2-3; 8 bases are a match to TRBD2. This CDR3 has 15 amino acids. J gave up 1 base and V 4 bases, and 5 bases lay outside the gene matches. Germline values: CDR1 SGDLS, CDR2 YYNGEE.

This chain uses TRBV11-2 with TRBJ1-2; the D gene is possibly TRBD1 (5 bases). The CDR3 spans 11 residues. V was shortened by 5 bases and J by 8 bases, with 9 bases between the two germline ends. Germline CDR1 and CDR2: SGHAT and FQNNGV. The CDR3 region is CASSAGYGYTF. Written as DNA, the CDR3 is TGTGCCAGCAGCGCAGGGTACGGCTACACCTTC.

The chain employs TRBV9 and TRBJ2-3; D is perhaps TRBD2 (5 bases). Per germline, CDR1 SGDLS and CDR2 YYNGEE. The CDR3 sequence is 14 residues long. Trimming took off 0 bases at V and 6 bases at J, with 11 bases between the two ends. CDR3 in amino acids: CASSVDWRSDTQYF. CDR3 coding DNA: TGTGCCAGCAGCGTAGATTGGAGGTCCGATACGCAGTATTTT.

V usage is TRBV7-3 and J usage is TRBJ2-1; possible D gene TRBD2, 6 bases. The CDR3 extends over 17 amino acids. V was shortened by 2 bases and J by 6 bases, with 20 bases between the two germline ends. Germline V gives CDR1 SGHTA, CDR2 FQGTGA. The CDR3 here is CASSLFPRGSNLNEQFF. CDR3 sequence (DNA): TGTGCCAGCAGCTTATTCCCCCGGGGGTCGAATCTCAATGAGCAGTTCTTC.

This rearrangement joins TRBV18 to TRBJ1-2; possible D gene TRBD1, 5 bases. V gave up 2 bases and J gave up 1 base, with 11 bases separating them. The CDR3 sequence is 15 residues long. The germline gives CDR1 KGHSH, CDR2 LQKENI. CDR3 region: CASSPSGHFNYGYTF. Written as DNA, the CDR3 is TGTGCCAGCTCACCATCTGGACACTTTAACTATGGCTACACCTTC.

The chain is built from TRBV11-3 and TRBJ2-1, with D perhaps TRBD2 (6 bases). Germline V gene data show CDR1 as SGHNT and CDR2 as YENEEA. This CDR3 spans 14 amino acids. V dropped 5 bases and J dropped 4 bases, with 12 bases sitting between them. The chain's CDR3 is CASSLGGDYNEQFF. CDR3 sequence (DNA): TGTGCCAGCAGCCTCGGGGGTGATTACAATGAGCAGTTCTTC.